The T cell receptor (beta chain) described here comes from a study of T cells expressing NK-cell markers. Overall study: In the group of eight sequenced donors, seven were HCMV-seropositive and one was seronegative.

Germline CDR1 reads SQVTM; CDR2 reads ANQGSEA. The CDR3 length is 13 residues. TCRdb reanalyzed the 5' RACE reads and collapses them to one entry per CDR3 protein, without DNA. Found here are 350,000 to 500,000 distinct CDR3 sequences; the top ten clones hold roughly 7.2%. The sequence was collected from a woman aged 18 to 75 in good health. Sequencing input: blood T cells: a sorted CD56 or NKG2C T cell subset, CD4+ or CD8+ T cells, or bulk PBMC T cells (not recorded which). V gene TRBV29-1 combines with J gene TRBJ2-1; TCRdb gives TRBD1 as the D gene, but with no DNA this cannot be confirmed. The CDR3 loop reads CSVLRTANNEQFF.